This TCR beta chain was captured by sequencing in a study of shared clonotypes between healthy human individuals. How the authors handled the data: Filtering differed, since immunoSEQ gave only junction sequences and no quality scores. Some clones are missing from TCRdb's copy, which holds only in-frame ones; the method was immunoSEQ multiplex PCR. The V and J calls and clone size come from that table; D and trimming were worked out from the DNA. Among about 500,000 clones listed, over 60% were seen once. This CDR3 contains 14 residues. V shed 5 bases and J shed 0 bases, with 11 bases lying between them. CDR1 MNHEY and CDR2 SVGAGI come from the germline V gene. About 90 million PBMCs per unsorted sample were used for genomic DNA.

Sequencing input: PBMCs. The source of this sequence is a woman aged 40 to 50 in good health. Some clones in this sample may be carry-over from other donors' samples. The rearrangement joins TRBV6-5 to TRBJ2-7, with a possible D match to TRBD1 (5 bases). The CDR3 protein is CASSRTLSSYEQYF. CDR3 DNA: TGTGCCAGCAGTCGGACACTCTCCTCCTACGAGCAGTACTTC.